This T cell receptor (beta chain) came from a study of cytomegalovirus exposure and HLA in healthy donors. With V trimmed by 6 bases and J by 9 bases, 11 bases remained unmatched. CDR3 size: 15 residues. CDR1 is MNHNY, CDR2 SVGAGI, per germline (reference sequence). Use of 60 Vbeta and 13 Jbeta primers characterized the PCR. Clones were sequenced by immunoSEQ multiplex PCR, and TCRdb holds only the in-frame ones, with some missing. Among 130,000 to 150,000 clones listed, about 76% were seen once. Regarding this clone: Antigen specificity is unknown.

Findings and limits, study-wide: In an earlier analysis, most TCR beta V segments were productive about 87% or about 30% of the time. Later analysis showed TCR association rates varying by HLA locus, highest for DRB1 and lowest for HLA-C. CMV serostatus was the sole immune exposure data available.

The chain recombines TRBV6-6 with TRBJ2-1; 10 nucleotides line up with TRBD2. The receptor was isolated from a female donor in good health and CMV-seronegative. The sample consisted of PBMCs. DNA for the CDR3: TGTGCCAGCAGGACAAGCGGGAGGGCCTCGATTGAGCAGTTCTTC. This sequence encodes CASRTSGRASIEQFF.